Presented here are 26 T cell receptor beta chains from one specimen sequenced in a study of shared clonotypes between healthy human individuals. Clones were sequenced by immunoSEQ multiplex PCR, and TCRdb holds only the in-frame ones, with some missing. In the table there are 780,000 or so clones, approximately 77% of which are singletons. The sequenced sample consisted of memory CD4+ T cells sorted from blood. Sample subset: CD45RA-negative fraction. These receptor sequences come from a young woman in good health.

V and J are TRBV4-1 and TRBJ2-5, with no clear D. Trimming cost V 4 bases and J 10 bases, with 13 bases left between them. Germline CDR1 is MGHRA and CDR2 is YSYEKL. The CDR3 has 12 residues. CDR3 loop: CASSPLTGSQYF. The CDR3 DNA reads TGCGCCAGCAGCCCCCTCACGGGCAGCCAGTACTTC.

The V call is TRBV2, the J call TRBJ2-2; 11 bases line up with TRBD2. Germline V gene sequence: CDR1 SNHLY, CDR2 FYNNEI. Trimming at V came to 6 bases and at J to 5 bases, leaving 11 bases not matched to a gene. The CDR3 is made up of 17 amino acids. The CDR3 protein is CASRLAGGGSDTGELFF. The CDR3 nucleotides are TGTGCCAGCAGGCTAGCGGGAGGTGGGAGCGATACCGGGGAGCTGTTTTTT.

This rearrangement joins TRBV30 to TRBJ1-5; TRBD1 is a possible D gene (6 bases). Germline V lookup: CDR1 GTSNPN, CDR2 SVGIG (reference sequence). The CDR3 contains 13 residues. V gave up 5 bases and J gave up 5 bases, with 13 bases separating them. The CDR3 coding sequence is TGTGCCTGGGCTCTCGGACAGTATCAGCCCCAGCATTTT. It encodes CAWALGQYQPQHF. Full variable domain (rest looked up from reference TRBV30 and TRBJ1-5): SQTIHQWPATLVQPVGSPLSLECTVEGTSNPNLYWYRQAAGRGLQLLFYSVGIGQISSEVPQNLSASRPQDRQFILSSKKLLLSDSGFYLCAWALGQYQPQHFGDGTRLSIL.

The V and J genes are TRBV28 and TRBJ2-7; 8 bases line up with TRBD2. The CDR3 loop spans 15 amino acids. Germline V gene data show CDR1 as MDHEN and CDR2 as SYDVKM. The V gene end was trimmed by 2 bases and the J gene end by 0 bases; junction bases not matched to a gene: 3. CDR3 nucleotides: TGTGCCAGCAGTTTAATTAGCGGGATCTCCTACGAGCAGTACTTC. Protein: CASSLISGISYEQYF.

The chain employs TRBV28 and TRBJ2-2; 7 bases map to TRBD1. V dropped 2 bases and J dropped 7; count of bases not matched to a gene: 7. Germline V gives CDR1 MDHEN, CDR2 SYDVKM. The CDR3 spans 15 residues. CDR3 residues: CASSLGTENGGELFF. The CDR3 DNA is TGTGCCAGCAGTTTAGGGACAGAGAATGGCGGGGAGCTGTTTTTT.

V gene TRBV28 combines with J gene TRBJ2-7; weak D call: TRBD2 (7 bases). The length of the CDR3 is 14 residues. CDR1 and CDR2 from the germline V gene are MDHEN and SYDVKM. Trimming shortened V by 6 bases and J by 3 bases, and 15 bases separated the two germline ends. CDR3 amino acids: CASSPAGEGYEQYF. The CDR3, as DNA: TGTGCCAGCAGCCCGGCAGGGGAGGGCTACGAGCAGTACTTC.

The rearrangement uses TRBV4-1 and TRBJ1-1, with unresolved D. The CDR3 sequence is 14 residues long. V was shortened by 3 bases and J by 8 bases, with 16 bases between the two germline ends. Germline V CDR1 and CDR2: MGHRA, YSYEKL. The CDR3 here is CASSQLGSREEAFF. The CDR3 region has the DNA TGCGCCAGCAGCCAGCTGGGGTCCCGGGAAGAAGCTTTCTTT.

This clone was observed a single time. The rearrangement joins TRBV7-2 to TRBJ2-7, with TRBD2 identical over 12 bases. After removal of 4 bases from V and 6 bases from J, the junction contained 10 bases not matched to a gene. CDR3 length: 16 amino acids. In germline, CDR1 is SGHTA, CDR2 FQGNSA. This chain's CDR3 is CASSYFLAGGPFEQYF. DNA for the CDR3: TGTGCCAGCAGCTACTTTCTAGCGGGAGGGCCTTTCGAGCAGTACTTC. Filled out from reference TRBV7-2 and TRBJ2-7, the complete variable domain reads GAGVSQSPSNKVTEKGKDVELRCDPISGHTALYWYRQSLGQGLEFLIYFQGNSAPDKSGLPSDRFSAERTGGSVSTLTIQRTQQEDSAVYLCASSYFLAGGPFEQYFGPGTRLTVT.

CDR3 loop: CASQTLAGFGEKLFF. The CDR3 bases are TGTGCCAGCCAAACTTTGGCGGGTTTCGGGGAAAAACTGTTTTTT. The genes are TRBV2 and TRBJ1-4; D unclear. V was shortened by 8 bases and J by 8 bases, with 21 bases between the two germline ends. The germline V gene encodes CDR1 SNHLY and CDR2 FYNNEI. This CDR3 has 15 amino acids.

The gene calls are TRBV2 and TRBJ1-3; tentatively, D is TRBD1 (6 bases). The CDR3 is made up of 14 amino acids. V was clipped by 8 bases and J by 3 bases, with 14 bases between them. CDR1 SNHLY and CDR2 FYNNEI come from the germline V gene. CDR3 loop: CASSPGGGGNTIYF. CDR3 coding DNA: TGTGCCAGCTCCCCGGGGGGCGGTGGAAACACCATATATTTT.

The chain recombines TRBV5-1 with TRBJ2-3; 8 nucleotides align to TRBD2. The CDR3 contains 15 residues. Germline V gives CDR1 SGHRS, CDR2 YFSETQ. Germline trimming cut 3 bases from V and 6 bases from J; bases unmatched to any gene: 9. The CDR3 sequence is CASSYKAGALDTQYF. The CDR3 DNA is TGCGCCAGCAGCTATAAAGCGGGAGCGTTGGATACGCAGTATTTT.

This chain connects TRBV30 to TRBJ2-1, with 8 nucleotides matching TRBD2. The ends lost 8 bases at V and 0 bases at J; junction bases unmatched: 6. The V gene's germline CDR1 is GTSNPN and CDR2 SVGIG (reference sequence). The CDR3 extends over 14 amino acids. The CDR3 DNA reads as TGTGCCGGACGGGGGGGACTCTCCTACAATGAGCAGTTCTTC. As protein: CAGRGGLSYNEQFF.

The chain uses TRBV7-9 and TRBJ2-5; TRBD1 is a possible D gene (6 bases). The V end lost 6 bases, the J end lost 3 bases, and 20 bases lay between the germline ends. In germline, CDR1 is SEHNR, CDR2 FQNEAQ (reference sequence). The CDR3 has 16 residues. The CDR3 nucleotides are TGTGCCAGCAGGGGTGGGGCCAGGGGCAAAGAAGAGACCCAGTACTTC. Translating gives CASRGGARGKEETQYF.

V gene TRBV7-2 combines with J gene TRBJ2-5; 8 bases agree with TRBD2. The CDR3 has 17 amino acids. The V gene end was trimmed by 1 base and the J gene end by 1 base; junction bases not matched to a gene: 8. From germline, CDR1 is SGHTA and CDR2 FQGNSA. This CDR3 reads CASSLGGLAGPQETQYF. The DNA of the CDR3 is TGTGCCAGCAGCTTAGGAGGGTTAGCGGGGCCCCAAGAGACCCAGTACTTC.

This clone occurred once. The DNA for the CDR3 is TGTGCCTCACGGGACTCGGAAGTTTTAGATACGCAGTATTTT. This encodes CASRDSEVLDTQYF. The rearrangement joins TRBV10-3 to TRBJ2-3, with a possible D match to TRBD2 (6 bases). The CDR3 runs 14 residues. The germline gives CDR1 ENHRY, CDR2 SYGVKD. With 11 bases removed from V and 5 bases from J, the gap between germline ends came to 20 bases.

This chain uses TRBV7-8 with TRBJ1-4, with D possibly matching TRBD1 (5 bases). Trimming cost V 5 bases and J 4 bases, with 11 bases left between them. CDR3 size: 14 residues. Germline CDR1 reads SGHVS; CDR2 reads FQNEAQ. The CDR3 region is CASSPGTVNEKLFF. In DNA, the CDR3 is TGTGCCAGCAGCCCTGGGACGGTTAATGAAAAACTGTTTTTT.

The CDR3 region is CASERRSNQPQHF. The DNA of the CDR3 is TGTGCCAGCGAGAGGCGGAGCAATCAGCCCCAGCATTTT. The chain has TRBV6-5 and TRBJ1-5, with D uncertain. Trimming took off 8 bases at V and 1 base at J, with 9 bases between the two ends. The CDR3 length is 13 residues. In germline, CDR1 is MNHEY, CDR2 SVGAGI.

The rearrangement links TRBV10-3 to TRBJ1-1; D remains ambiguous. The germline gives CDR1 ENHRY, CDR2 SYGVKD. Trimming left V 6 bases short and J 1 base short, with 9 bases between. The CDR3 totals 13 residues. The CDR3 region has the DNA TGTGCCATCAGGCTGGACCAGAACACTGAAGCTTTCTTT. Protein sequence: CAIRLDQNTEAFF.

The chain employs TRBV28 and TRBJ2-2; D remains unclear. Germline CDR1 reads MDHEN; CDR2 reads SYDVKM. This CDR3 is 17 amino acids long. Trimming removed 7 bases from V and 7 bases from J, with 25 bases in between. The CDR3 DNA reads as TGTGCCAGCACCACGTACCATGTTAGTGGGTTTCACGGGGAGCTGTTTTTT. The encoded protein is CASTTYHVSGFHGELFF.

This clone has only one observation. This sample also contains other DNA sequences that code for the same CDR3. The V and J genes are TRBV6-5 and TRBJ1-1; D is unclear. The CDR3 contains 12 residues. V dropped 8 bases and J dropped 0 bases, with 7 bases sitting between them. Per germline, CDR1 MNHEY and CDR2 SVGAGI. CDR3: CASRTVNTEAFF. The CDR3 coding sequence is TGTGCCAGCCGGACGGTGAACACTGAAGCTTTCTTT.

With regard to this clone: The sample holds other DNA sequences that translate to the same CDR3. This sequence joins TRBV18 and TRBJ1-1; possible D gene TRBD1, 5 bases. Germline assignment: CDR1 KGHSH and CDR2 LQKENI. The CDR3 runs 14 residues. Trimming pared 1 base from V and 2 bases from J, leaving 8 bases between. As DNA, the CDR3 is TGTGCCAGCTCACCACGGGGCGGTAACACTGAAGCTTTCTTT. Translated, it gives CASSPRGGNTEAFF.

This clone has just one count. The chain uses TRBV4-1 and TRBJ2-1, with TRBD1 matching 7 bases. This CDR3 comprises 17 residues. V was pared by 1 base and J by 0 bases, with 6 bases of the junction left unmatched. Per the germline V gene, CDR1 is MGHRA and CDR2 is YSYEKL. The DNA of the CDR3 is TGCGCCAGCAGCCAAGGGACAGGTCGCGGCTCCTACAATGAGCAGTTCTTC. This translates into CASSQGTGRGSYNEQFF.

The CDR3 region is CTGRTGKETQYF. For the CDR3, the DNA is TGCACCGGCCGAACGGGGAAAGAGACCCAGTACTTC. V and J are TRBV29-1 and TRBJ2-5, with D possibly TRBD2 on 5 matching bases. Per the germline V gene, CDR1 is SQVTM and CDR2 is ANQGSEA. The CDR3 spans 12 residues.

This sequence joins TRBV7-2 and TRBJ2-5; D is undetermined. The tail of the sequence fits TRBJ2-7 better, so the J call may be wrong. Germline CDR1 is SGHTA and CDR2 is FQGNSA. The CDR3 length is 13 residues. CDR3: CASSLAASYEQYF. The CDR3 bases are TGTGCCAGCAGCTTAGCCGCCTCATACGAGCAGTACTTC.

The CDR3 loop reads CASSSTGAYNQPQHF. Here the CDR3 DNA reads TGTGCCAGCAGCTCGACAGGGGCTTACAATCAGCCCCAGCATTTT. The chain combines TRBV11-2 with TRBJ1-5; 8 nucleotides match TRBD1. CDR3 size: 15 residues. Germline lookup yields CDR1 SGHAT and CDR2 FQNNGV. V gave up 4 bases and J gave up 3 bases; unmatched junction bases: 5.

This chain links TRBV6-1 with TRBJ2-4; 10 positions match TRBD2. Trimming at V came to 4 bases and at J to 6 bases, leaving 12 bases not matched to a gene. CDR3 size: 17 residues. The V gene's germline CDR1 is MNHNS and CDR2 SASEGT. The CDR3 DNA is TGTGCCAGCAGTGGTCGCGGGACTAGCGTAGGGGCAAACATTCAGTACTTC. Translated: CASSGRGTSVGANIQYF.